This TCR beta chain was found in a study of blood T cell repertoires in COVID-19. Study-wide background: From the United States, Italy and Spain came samples of acute and convalescent COVID-19.

The authors' processing: Reference gene primer amplification gave nucleated cell count estimates. Repertoires were generated with immunoSEQ multiplex PCR, while TCRdb's copy carries only in-frame clones and drops some. The D gene and trimming were derived from the DNA, and the V and J assignments and clone size from that table. The sample lists 60,000 to 85,000 clones; 86% were seen once. The V segment lost 5 bases and the J segment 5 bases; nucleotides outside the gene matches: 2. Germline CDR1 reads MDHEN; CDR2 reads SYDVKM. The CDR3 has 14 amino acids. Sequencing was performed on peripheral blood. The chain combines TRBV28 with TRBJ2-5; TRBD2 aligns across 13 bases. The TCR originated in a human donor in a cohort sampled during active COVID-19. The DNA of the CDR3 is TGTGCCAGCAGTGTGACTAGCGGGAGGGAGACCCAGTACTTC. This encodes CASSVTSGRETQYF.